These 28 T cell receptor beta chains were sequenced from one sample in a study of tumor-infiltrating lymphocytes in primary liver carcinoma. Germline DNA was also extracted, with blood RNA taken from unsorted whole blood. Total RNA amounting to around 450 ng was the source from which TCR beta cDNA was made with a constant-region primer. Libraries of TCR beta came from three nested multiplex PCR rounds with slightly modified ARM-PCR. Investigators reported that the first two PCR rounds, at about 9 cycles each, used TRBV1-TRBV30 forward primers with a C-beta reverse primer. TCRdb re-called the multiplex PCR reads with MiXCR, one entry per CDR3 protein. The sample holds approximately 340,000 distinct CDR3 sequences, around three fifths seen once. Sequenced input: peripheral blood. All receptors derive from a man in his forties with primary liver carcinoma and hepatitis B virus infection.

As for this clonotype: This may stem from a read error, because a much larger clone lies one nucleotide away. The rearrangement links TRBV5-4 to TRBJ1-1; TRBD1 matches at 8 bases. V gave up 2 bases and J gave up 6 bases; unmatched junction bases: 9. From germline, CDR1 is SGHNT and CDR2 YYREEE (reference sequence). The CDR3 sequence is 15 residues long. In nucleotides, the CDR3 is TGTGCCAGCAGCTTACGGGGCCCAGGGGGCGCTGAAGCTTTCTTT. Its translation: CASSLRGPGGAEAFF.

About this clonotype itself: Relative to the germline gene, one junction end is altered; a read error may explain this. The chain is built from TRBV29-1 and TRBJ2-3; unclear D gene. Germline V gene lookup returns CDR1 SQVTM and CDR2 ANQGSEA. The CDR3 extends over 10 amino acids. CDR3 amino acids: CSASTDTHYF. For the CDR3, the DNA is TGCAGCGCTTCCACAGATACGCACTATTTT.

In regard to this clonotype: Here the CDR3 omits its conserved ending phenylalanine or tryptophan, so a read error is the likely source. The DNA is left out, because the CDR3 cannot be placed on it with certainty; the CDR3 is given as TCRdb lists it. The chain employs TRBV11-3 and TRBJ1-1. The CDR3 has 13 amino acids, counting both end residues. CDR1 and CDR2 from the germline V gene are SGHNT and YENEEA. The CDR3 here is CASSETVNTEASI.

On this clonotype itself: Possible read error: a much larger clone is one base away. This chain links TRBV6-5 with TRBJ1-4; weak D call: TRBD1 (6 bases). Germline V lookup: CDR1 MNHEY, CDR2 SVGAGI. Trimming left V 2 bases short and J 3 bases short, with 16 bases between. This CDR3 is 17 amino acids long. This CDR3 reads CASSYTGRKGANEKLFF. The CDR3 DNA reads TGTGCCAGCAGTTACACAGGGAGGAAGGGAGCTAATGAAAAACTGTTTTTT.

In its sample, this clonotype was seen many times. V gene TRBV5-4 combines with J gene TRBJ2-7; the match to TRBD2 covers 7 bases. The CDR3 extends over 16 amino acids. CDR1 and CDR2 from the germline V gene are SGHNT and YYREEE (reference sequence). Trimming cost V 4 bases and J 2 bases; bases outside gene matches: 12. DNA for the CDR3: TGTGCCAGCAGCGGTTTCGGGGCGGGAGCAACCTACGAGCAGTACTTC. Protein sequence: CASSGFGAGATYEQYF.

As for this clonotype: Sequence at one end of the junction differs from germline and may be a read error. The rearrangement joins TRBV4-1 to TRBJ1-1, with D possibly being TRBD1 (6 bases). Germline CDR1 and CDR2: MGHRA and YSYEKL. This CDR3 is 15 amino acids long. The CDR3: CASSQVRGLNTEAFF. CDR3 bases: TGCGCTAGCAGCCAAGTCAGGGGATTGAACACTGAAGCTTTCTTT.

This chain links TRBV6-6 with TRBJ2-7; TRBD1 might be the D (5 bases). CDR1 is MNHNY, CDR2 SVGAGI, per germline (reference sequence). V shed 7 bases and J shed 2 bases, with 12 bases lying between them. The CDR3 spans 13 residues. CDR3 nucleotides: TGTGCCAGCACCAGGGAAGGCGCCTACGAGCAGTACTTC. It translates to CASTREGAYEQYF.

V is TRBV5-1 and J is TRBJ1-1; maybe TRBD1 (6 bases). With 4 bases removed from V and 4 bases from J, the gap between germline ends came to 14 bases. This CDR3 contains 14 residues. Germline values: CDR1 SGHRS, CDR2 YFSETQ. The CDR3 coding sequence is TGCGCCAGCAGCCGGACAGAGACGGCCACTGAAGCTTTCTTT. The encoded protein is CASSRTETATEAFF.

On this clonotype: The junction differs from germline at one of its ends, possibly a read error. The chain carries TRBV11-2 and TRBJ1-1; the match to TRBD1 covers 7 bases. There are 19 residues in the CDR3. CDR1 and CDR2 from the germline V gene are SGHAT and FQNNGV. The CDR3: CASSLARQGFVGNHTEAFF. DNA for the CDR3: TGTGCCAGTAGCTTAGCCCGACAGGGATTCGTCGGTAATCACACTGAAGCTTTCTTT.

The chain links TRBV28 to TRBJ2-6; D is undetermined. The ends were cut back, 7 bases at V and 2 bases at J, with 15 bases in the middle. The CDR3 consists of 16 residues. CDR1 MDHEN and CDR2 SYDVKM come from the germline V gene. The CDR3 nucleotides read TGTGCCAGCAACAGTCCCGCAGCCACTGGGGCCAACGTCCTGACTTTC. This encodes CASNSPAATGANVLTF.

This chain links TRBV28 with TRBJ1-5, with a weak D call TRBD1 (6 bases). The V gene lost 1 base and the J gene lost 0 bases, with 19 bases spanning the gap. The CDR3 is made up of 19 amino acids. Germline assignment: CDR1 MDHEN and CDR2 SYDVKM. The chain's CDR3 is CASSLYRRGRAYSNQPQHF. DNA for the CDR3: TGTGCCAGCAGTTTATATCGCAGGGGAAGGGCTTATAGCAATCAGCCCCAGCATTTT.

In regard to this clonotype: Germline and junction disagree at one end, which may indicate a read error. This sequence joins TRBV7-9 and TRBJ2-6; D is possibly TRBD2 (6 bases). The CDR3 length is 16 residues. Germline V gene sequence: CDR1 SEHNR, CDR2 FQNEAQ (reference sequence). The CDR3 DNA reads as TGTGCCAGCAGTTCCCGGGAGTTCTCTGGGGCCAATGTCCTGACTTTC. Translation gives CASSSREFSGANVLTF.

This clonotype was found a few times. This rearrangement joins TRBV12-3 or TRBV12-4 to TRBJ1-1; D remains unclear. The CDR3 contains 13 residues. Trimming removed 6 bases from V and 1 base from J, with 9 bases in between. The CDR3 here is CASSKDPNTEAFF. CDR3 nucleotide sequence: TGTGCCAGCAGCAAAGACCCGAACACTGAAGCTTTCTTT.

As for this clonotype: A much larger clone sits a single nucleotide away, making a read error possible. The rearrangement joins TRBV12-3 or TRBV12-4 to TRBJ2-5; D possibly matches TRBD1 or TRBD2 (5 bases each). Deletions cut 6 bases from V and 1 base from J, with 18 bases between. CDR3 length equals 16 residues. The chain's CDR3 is CASRTPRVGVQETQYF. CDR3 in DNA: TGTGCCAGCAGGACGCCCAGGGTGGGGGTCCAAGAGACCCAGTACTTC.

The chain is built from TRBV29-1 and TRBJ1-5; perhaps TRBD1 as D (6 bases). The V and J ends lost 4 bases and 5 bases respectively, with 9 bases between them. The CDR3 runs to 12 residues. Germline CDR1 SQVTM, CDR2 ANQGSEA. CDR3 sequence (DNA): TGCAGCGTTGGGGGGGGCGATCAGCCCCAGCATTTT. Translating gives CSVGGGDQPQHF.

In DNA, the CDR3 is TGTGCCAGCAGCTTACCGGCTCCTGAGCAGTTCTTC. Translating it yields CASSLPAPEQFF. The chain couples TRBV11-1 to TRBJ2-1; D is unclear. The CDR3 spans 12 residues. Per germline, CDR1 SGHAT and CDR2 FQDESV (reference sequence). V was pared by 2 bases and J by 9 bases, with 8 bases between.

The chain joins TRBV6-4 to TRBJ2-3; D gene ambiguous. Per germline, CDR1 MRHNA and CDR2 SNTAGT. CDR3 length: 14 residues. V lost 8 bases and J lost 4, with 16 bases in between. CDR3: CASAGGSSPDTQYF. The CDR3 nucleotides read TGTGCCAGCGCCGGTGGCAGTTCGCCAGATACGCAGTATTTT.

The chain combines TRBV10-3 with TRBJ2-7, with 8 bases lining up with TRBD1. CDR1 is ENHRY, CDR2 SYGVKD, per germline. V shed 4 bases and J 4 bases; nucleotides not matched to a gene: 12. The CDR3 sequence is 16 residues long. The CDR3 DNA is TGTGCCATCAGTGGCGGCTCGTGGACAGGGAAATACGAGCAGTACTTC. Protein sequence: CAISGGSWTGKYEQYF.

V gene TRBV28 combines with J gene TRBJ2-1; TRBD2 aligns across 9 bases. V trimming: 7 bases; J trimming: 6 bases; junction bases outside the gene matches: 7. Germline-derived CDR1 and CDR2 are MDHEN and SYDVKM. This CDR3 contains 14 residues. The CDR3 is CASISTSGTNEQFF. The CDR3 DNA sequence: TGTGCCAGCATCTCGACTAGCGGAACCAATGAGCAGTTCTTC.

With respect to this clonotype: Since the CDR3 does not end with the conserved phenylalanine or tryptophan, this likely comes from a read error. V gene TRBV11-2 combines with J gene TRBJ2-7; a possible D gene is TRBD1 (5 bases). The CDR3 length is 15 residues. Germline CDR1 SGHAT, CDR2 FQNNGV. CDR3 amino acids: CASSLSSGITYKQYL. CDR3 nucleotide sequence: TGTGCCAGCAGCTTATCCTCAGGGATTACCTACAAGCAGTACCTC.

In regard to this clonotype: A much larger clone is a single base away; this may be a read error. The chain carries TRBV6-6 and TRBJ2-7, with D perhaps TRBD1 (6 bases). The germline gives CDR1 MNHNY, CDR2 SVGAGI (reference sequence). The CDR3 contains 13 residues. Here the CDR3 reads CASSLTGSYELYF. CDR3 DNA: TGTGCCAGCAGCTTGACAGGCTCCTACGAGCTGTACTTC.

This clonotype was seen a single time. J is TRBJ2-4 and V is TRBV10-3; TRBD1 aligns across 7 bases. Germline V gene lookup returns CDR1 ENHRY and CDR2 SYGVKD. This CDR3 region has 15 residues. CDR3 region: CTTEGAAGAKNIQYF. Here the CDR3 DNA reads TGTACCACCGAGGGGGCTGCGGGAGCCAAAAACATTCAGTACTTC.

In DNA, the CDR3 is TGTGCCAGCACCCCGACTAGCCGATACTACGAGCAGTACTTC. It translates to CASTPTSRYYEQYF. The chain employs TRBV25-1 and TRBJ2-7; 7 nucleotides align to TRBD2. CDR3 size: 14 residues. Germline V gene sequence: CDR1 MGHDK, CDR2 SYGVNS. V shed 7 bases and J 3 bases; nucleotides not matched to a gene: 9.

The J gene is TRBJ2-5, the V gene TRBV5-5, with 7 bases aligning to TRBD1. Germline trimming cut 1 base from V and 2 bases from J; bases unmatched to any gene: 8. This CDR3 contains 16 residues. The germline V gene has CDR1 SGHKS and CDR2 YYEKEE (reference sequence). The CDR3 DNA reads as TGTGCCAGCAGCTTGAGCGTGGGACAGCAACAAGAGACCCAGTACTTC. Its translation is CASSLSVGQQQETQYF.

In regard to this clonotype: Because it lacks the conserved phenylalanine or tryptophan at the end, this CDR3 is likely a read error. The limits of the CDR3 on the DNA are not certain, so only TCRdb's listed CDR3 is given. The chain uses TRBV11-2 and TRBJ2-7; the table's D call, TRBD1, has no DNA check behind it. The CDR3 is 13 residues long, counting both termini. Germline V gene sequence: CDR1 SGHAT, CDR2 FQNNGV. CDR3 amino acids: CASRTGSSYEQYL.

The CDR3 region is CASSIATGGTEAFF. CDR3 DNA sequence: TGTGCCAGTAGCATAGCGACCGGGGGAACTGAAGCTTTCTTT. This chain links TRBV11-1 with TRBJ1-1, with D perhaps matching TRBD1 (5 bases). Germline V gene data show CDR1 as SGHAT and CDR2 as FQDESV (reference sequence). The CDR3 runs 14 residues. Trimming removed 9 bases from V and 5 bases from J, with 19 bases in between.

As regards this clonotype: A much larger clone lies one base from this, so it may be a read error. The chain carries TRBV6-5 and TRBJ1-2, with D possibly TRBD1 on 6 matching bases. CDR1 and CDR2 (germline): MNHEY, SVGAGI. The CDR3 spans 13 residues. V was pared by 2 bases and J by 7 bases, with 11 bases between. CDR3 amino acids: CASSYAGTPGYTF. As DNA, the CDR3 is TGTGCCAGCAGTTACGCTGGGACACCTGGCTACACCTTC.

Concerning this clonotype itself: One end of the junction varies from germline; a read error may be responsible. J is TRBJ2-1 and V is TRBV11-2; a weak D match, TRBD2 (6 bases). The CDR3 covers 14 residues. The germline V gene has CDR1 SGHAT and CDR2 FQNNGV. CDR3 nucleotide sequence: TGTGTCAGCTCGACTAGTGGGCCTACAATTGAGCAGTTCTTC. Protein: CVSSTSGPTIEQFF.